In this sample, the clone carrying this T cell receptor beta chain turned up a few times. Its cognate antigen is unknown. The data are from a study of CD8 T cells in ankylosing spondylitis. Regarding the study as a whole: Disease-associated clones were reportedly significantly overrepresented in matched ankylosing spondylitis synovial fluid.

TCRdb independently ran MiXCR on the 5' RACE reads; one entry per CDR3 protein. Of a few hundred thousand distinct CDR3 sequences detected, 20% appear once; the ten largest clones hold over 10%. Trimming took 0 bases from V and 8 from J; bases not matched to a gene: 6. The CDR3 sequence is 16 residues long. Per the germline V gene, CDR1 is SGHVS and CDR2 is FQNEAQ. The V call is TRBV7-8, the J call TRBJ2-4; 11 positions match TRBD1. The sample was blood, either unsorted or a sorted T cell fraction (not recorded which). This TCR was sampled from a male donor with ankylosing spondylitis or in good health (not recorded which). The CDR3 DNA sequence: TGTGCCAGCAGCTTAGCGTCGGGACAGGGGGGGGACATTCAGTACTTC. Its protein product is CASSLASGQGGDIQYF.